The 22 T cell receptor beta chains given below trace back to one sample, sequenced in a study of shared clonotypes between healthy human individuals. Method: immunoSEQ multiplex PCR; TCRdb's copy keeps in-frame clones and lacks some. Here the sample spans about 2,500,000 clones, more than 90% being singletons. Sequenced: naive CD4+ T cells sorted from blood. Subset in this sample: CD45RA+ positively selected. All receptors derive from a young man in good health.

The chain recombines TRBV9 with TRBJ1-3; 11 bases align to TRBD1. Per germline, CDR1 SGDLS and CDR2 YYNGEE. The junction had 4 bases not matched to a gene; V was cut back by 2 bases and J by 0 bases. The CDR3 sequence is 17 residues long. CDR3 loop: CASSVPGTGGSGNTIYF. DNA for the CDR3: TGTGCCAGCAGCGTCCCCGGGACAGGGGGCTCTGGAAACACCATATATTTT.

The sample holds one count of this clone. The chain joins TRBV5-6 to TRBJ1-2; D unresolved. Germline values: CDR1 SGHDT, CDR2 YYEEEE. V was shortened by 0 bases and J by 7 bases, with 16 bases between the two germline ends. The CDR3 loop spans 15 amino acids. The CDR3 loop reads CASSLDGRPRGGYTF. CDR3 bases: TGTGCCAGCAGCTTGGATGGCAGGCCAAGAGGTGGCTACACCTTC.

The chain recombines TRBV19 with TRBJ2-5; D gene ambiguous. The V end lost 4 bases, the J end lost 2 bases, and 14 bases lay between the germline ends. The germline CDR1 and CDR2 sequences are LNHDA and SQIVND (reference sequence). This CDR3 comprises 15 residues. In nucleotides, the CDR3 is TGTGCCAGTAGTACAGATAGGTTGGGACAAGAGACCCAGTACTTC. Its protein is CASSTDRLGQETQYF. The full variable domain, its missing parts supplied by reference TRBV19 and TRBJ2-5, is DGGITQSPKYLFRKEGQNVTLSCEQNLNHDAMYWYRQDPGQGLRLIYYSQIVNDFQKGDIAEGYSVSREKKESFPLTVTSAQKNPTAFYLCASSTDRLGQETQYFGPGTRLLVL.

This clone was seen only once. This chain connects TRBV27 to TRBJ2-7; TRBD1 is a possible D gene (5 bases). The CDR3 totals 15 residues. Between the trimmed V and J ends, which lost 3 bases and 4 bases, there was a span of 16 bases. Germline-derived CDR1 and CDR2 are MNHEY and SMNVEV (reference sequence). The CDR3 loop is CASSLSRVNGYEQYF. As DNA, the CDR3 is TGTGCCAGCAGTTTGTCCAGGGTAAATGGTTACGAGCAGTACTTC.

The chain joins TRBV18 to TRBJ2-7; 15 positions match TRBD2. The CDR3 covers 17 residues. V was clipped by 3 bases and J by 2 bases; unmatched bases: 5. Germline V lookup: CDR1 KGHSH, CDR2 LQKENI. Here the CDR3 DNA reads TGTGCCAGCTCACCCCGAGGACTAGCGGGAGGGACCTACGAGCAGTACTTC. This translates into CASSPRGLAGGTYEQYF.

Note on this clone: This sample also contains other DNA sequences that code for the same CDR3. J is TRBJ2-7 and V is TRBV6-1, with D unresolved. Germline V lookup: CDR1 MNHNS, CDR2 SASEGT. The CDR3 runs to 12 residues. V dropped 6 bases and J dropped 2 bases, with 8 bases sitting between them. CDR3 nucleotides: TGTGCCAGCAGCCCATCCCCCTACGAGCAGTACTTC. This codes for CASSPSPYEQYF.

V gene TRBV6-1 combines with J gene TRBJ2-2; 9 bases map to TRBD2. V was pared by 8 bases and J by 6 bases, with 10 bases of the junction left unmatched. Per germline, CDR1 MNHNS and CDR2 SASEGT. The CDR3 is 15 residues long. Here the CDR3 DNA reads TGTGCCAGCCTCAGACTAGCGGTCCTATCCGGGGAGCTGTTTTTT. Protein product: CASLRLAVLSGELFF.

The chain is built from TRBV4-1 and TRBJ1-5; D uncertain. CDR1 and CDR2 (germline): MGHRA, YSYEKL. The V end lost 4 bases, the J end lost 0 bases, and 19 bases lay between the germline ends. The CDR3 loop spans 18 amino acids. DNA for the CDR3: TGCGCCAGCAGCCGCCGACCGGAACCCGGGGATAGCAATCAGCCCCAGCATTTT. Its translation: CASSRRPEPGDSNQPQHF.

The CDR3 DNA reads TGTGCCAGCAGCTCTCCCTGGCGAACCTCCTACGAGCAGTACTTC. It translates to CASSSPWRTSYEQYF. The J gene is TRBJ2-7, the V gene TRBV5-6; unclear D gene. This CDR3 has 15 amino acids. The V gene's germline CDR1 is SGHDT and CDR2 YYEEEE. Trimming stripped 3 bases from V and 0 bases from J, with 13 bases between.

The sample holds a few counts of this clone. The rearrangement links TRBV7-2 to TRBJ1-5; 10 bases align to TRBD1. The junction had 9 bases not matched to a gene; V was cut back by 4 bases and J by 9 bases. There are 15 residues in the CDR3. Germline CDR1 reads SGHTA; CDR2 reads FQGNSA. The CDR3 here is CASSSGQGRWTPQHF. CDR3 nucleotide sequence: TGTGCCAGCAGCTCGGGACAGGGGCGTTGGACGCCCCAGCATTTT.

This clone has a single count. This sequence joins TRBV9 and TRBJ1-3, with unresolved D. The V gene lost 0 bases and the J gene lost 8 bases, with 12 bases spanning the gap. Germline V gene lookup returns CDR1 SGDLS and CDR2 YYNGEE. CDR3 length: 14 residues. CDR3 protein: CASSVVGGTDTIYF. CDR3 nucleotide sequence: TGTGCCAGCAGCGTAGTAGGTGGAACAGACACCATATATTTT.

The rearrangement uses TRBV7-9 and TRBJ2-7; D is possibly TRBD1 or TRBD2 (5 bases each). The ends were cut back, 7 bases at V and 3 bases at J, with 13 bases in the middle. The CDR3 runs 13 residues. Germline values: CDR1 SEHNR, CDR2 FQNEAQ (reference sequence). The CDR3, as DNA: TGTGCCAGCAACCCACGTGGGGGCTACGAGCAGTACTTC. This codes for CASNPRGGYEQYF.

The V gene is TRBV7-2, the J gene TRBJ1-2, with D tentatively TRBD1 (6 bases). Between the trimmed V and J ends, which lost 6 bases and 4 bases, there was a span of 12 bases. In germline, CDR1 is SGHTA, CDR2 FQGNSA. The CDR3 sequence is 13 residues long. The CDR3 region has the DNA TGTGCCAGCAGGGAAGGGGGGAGCTATGGCTACACCTTC. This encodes CASREGGSYGYTF.

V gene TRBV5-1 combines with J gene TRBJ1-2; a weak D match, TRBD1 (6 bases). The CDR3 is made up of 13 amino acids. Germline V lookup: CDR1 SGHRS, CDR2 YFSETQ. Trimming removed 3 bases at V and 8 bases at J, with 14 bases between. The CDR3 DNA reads TGCGCCAGCAGCTCCCGATTGGACAGCGGCTACACCTTC. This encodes CASSSRLDSGYTF.

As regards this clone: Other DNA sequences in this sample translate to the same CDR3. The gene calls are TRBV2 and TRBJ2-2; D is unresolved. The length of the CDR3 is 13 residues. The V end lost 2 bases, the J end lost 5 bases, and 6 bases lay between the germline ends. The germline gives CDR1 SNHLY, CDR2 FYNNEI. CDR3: CASSEWGTGELFF. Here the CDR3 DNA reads TGTGCCAGCAGTGAATGGGGTACCGGGGAGCTGTTTTTT.

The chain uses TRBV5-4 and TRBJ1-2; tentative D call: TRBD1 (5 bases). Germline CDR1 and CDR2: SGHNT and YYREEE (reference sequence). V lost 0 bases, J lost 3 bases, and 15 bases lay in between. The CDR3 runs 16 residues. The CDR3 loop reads CASSLAGQGPDYGYTF. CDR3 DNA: TGTGCCAGCAGCTTGGCAGGTCAGGGCCCGGACTATGGCTACACCTTC. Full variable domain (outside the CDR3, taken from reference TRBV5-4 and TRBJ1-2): ETGVTQSPTHLIKTRGQQVTLRCSSQSGHNTVSWYQQALGQGPQFIFQYYREEENGRGNFPPRFSGLQFPNYSSELNVNALELDDSALYLCASSLAGQGPDYGYTFGSGTRLTVV.

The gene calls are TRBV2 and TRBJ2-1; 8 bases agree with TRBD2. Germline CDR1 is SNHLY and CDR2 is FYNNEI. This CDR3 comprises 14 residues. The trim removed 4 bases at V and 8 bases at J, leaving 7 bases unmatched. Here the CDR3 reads CASSAAGGTDEQFF. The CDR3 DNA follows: TGTGCCAGCAGTGCGGCGGGGGGAACTGATGAGCAGTTCTTC.

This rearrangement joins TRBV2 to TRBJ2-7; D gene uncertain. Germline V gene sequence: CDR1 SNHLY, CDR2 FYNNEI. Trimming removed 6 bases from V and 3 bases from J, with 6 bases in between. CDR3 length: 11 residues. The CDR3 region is CASRIRYEQYF. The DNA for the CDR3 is TGTGCCAGCAGGATACGCTACGAGCAGTACTTC.

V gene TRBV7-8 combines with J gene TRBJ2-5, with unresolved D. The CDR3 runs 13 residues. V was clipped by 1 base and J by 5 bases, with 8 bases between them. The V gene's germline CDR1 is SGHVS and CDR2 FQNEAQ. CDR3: CASSLGPIETQYF. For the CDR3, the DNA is TGTGCCAGCAGCTTAGGTCCCATTGAGACCCAGTACTTC.

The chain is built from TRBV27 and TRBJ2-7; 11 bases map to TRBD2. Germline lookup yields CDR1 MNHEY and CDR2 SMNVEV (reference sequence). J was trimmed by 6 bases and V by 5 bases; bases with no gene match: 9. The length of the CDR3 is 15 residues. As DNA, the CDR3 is TGTGCCAGCAGTATCAGTCCTAGCGGGAGGCCCGAGCAGTACTTC. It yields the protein CASSISPSGRPEQYF.

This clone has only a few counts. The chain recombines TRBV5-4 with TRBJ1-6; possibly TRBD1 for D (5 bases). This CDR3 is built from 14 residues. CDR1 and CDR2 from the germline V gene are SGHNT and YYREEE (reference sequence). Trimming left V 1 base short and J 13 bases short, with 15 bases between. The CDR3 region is CASSLLAGNAPLHF. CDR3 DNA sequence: TGTGCCAGCAGCTTGCTTGCAGGGAACGCTCCCCTCCACTTT.

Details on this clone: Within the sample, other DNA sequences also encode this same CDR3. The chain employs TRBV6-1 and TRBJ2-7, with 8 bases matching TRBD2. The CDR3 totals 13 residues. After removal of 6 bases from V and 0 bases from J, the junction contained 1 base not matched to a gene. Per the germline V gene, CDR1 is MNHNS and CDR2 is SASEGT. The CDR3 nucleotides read TGTGCCAGCAGGGGGACTAGCTCCTACGAGCAGTACTTC. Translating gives CASRGTSSYEQYF.